This entry concerns a single TCR beta chain. The data were produced by immunoSEQ multiplex PCR, yet TCRdb's version contains in-frame clones alone and is incomplete. The sample carries over 2 million clones, just under 95% recorded once. This record comes from a study of shared clonotypes between healthy human individuals. The V and J ends lost 0 bases and 7 bases respectively, with 14 bases between them. The CDR3 contains 16 residues. Germline V gene data show CDR1 as SGHDT and CDR2 as YYEEEE. Positive CCR7 selection of CD45RO-negative cells yielded the naive CD8 cells, and terminally differentiated effector memory CD45RA+ cells were excluded.

The chain recombines TRBV5-6 with TRBJ1-6; the D gene is possibly TRBD1 (5 bases). The sequencing input was naive CD8+ T cells sorted from blood. The TCR sequence derives from a man in his late teens or twenties in good health. CDR3 DNA: TGTGCCAGCAGCTTGGAATGGGGCCAGGGAAATTCACCCCTCCACTTT. It is translated as CASSLEWGQGNSPLHF.